These 19 T cell receptor beta chains were all obtained from the same sample, sequenced in a study of blood T cell repertoires in COVID-19. This table comes from immunoSEQ multiplex PCR, and its TCRdb copy is limited to in-frame clones, with some not included. The table includes approximately 250,000 clones, 75% to 85% detected once. Sequencing was done on a sample of peripheral blood. The receptor set was obtained from a human donor in a cohort sampled during active COVID-19.

The sample holds one count of this clone. The chain recombines TRBV11-2 with TRBJ1-2; D perhaps matches TRBD1 (5 bases). V was trimmed by 3 bases and J by 4 bases, leaving 9 bases between them. The CDR3 is made up of 13 amino acids. The germline gives CDR1 SGHAT, CDR2 FQNNGV. The DNA for the CDR3 is TGTGCCAGCAGCTTCGACAGATCCTATGGCTACACCTTC. Translating gives CASSFDRSYGYTF.

V is TRBV6-1 and J is TRBJ1-1; D unresolved. The CDR3 has 14 residues. Germline V CDR1 and CDR2: MNHNS, SASEGT. V gave up 0 bases and J gave up 5 bases, with 10 bases separating them. The CDR3 DNA is TGTGCCAGCAGTGAAGCGACCTTCGGGACTGAAGCTTTCTTT. It specifies CASSEATFGTEAFF.

This chain connects TRBV6-5 to TRBJ1-1, with D possibly TRBD1 on 6 matching bases. With 0 bases removed from V and 1 base from J, the gap between germline ends came to 12 bases. Germline CDR1 reads MNHEY; CDR2 reads SVGAGI. CDR3 length: 16 residues. Written as DNA, the CDR3 is TGTGCCAGCAGTTACTCGATGGGGGCCGGGAACACTGAAGCTTTCTTT. Amino acid sequence: CASSYSMGAGNTEAFF.

V and J are TRBV12-3 or TRBV12-4 and TRBJ1-5; no reliable D call. The CDR3 has 12 residues. Trimming shortened V by 0 bases and J by 5 bases, and 2 bases separated the two germline ends. The CDR3 coding sequence is TGTGCCAGCAGTTTAGCCGATCAGCCCCAGCATTTT. Encoded protein: CASSLADQPQHF.

The rearrangement uses TRBV15 and TRBJ2-7; D call uncertain. The CDR3 consists of 14 residues. CDR1 and CDR2 (germline): LNHNV, YYDKDF (reference sequence). Trimming cost V 5 bases and J 5 bases, with 16 bases left between them. DNA of the CDR3: TGTGCCACCAGCGCGCGCTATGATGCGGACGAGCAGTACTTC. Its protein is CATSARYDADEQYF. The full variable domain, completed using reference TRBV15 and TRBJ2-7, is DAMVIQNPRYQVTQFGKPVTLSCSQTLNHNVMYWYQQKSSQAPKLLFHYYDKDFNNEADTPDNFQSRRPNTSFCFLDIRSPGLGDTAMYLCATSARYDADEQYFGPGTRLTVT.

The chain has TRBV21-1 and TRBJ1-1; the table's D gene call, TRBD1, was not cross checked with the DNA. TRBV21-1 is a known pseudogene. The CDR3 covers 18 residues. Here the CDR3 DNA reads TGTGCCAGCAGCATTTGCGGGACAGGGGGCGGTCGTACCACTGAAGCTTTCTTT. This codes for CASSICGTGGGRTTEAFF.

The CDR3 is CASSSPGGPNKGQYF. In DNA form, the CDR3 reads TGTGCCAGTAGCTCCCCAGGGGGTCCAAACAAGGGCCAGTACTTC. The chain carries TRBV19 and TRBJ2-5; 7 bases are shared with TRBD1. J lost 10 bases, V lost 6 bases, and 17 bases had no gene match. This CDR3 spans 15 amino acids. Germline V gene sequence: CDR1 LNHDA, CDR2 SQIVND (reference sequence).

This chain links TRBV7-9 with TRBJ2-5; 10 nucleotides agree with TRBD2. The CDR3 is made up of 16 amino acids. The V segment lost 1 base and the J segment 0 bases; nucleotides outside the gene matches: 2. Per the germline V gene, CDR1 is SEHNR and CDR2 is FQNEAQ (reference sequence). The CDR3 here is CASSLVGTSDQETQYF. The CDR3 DNA follows: TGTGCCAGCAGCTTAGTAGGGACTAGCGACCAAGAGACCCAGTACTTC.

V and J are TRBV28 and TRBJ2-1; 13 bases agree with TRBD2. The CDR3 runs to 16 residues. Germline CDR1 MDHEN, CDR2 SYDVKM. The V segment lost 7 bases and the J segment 7 bases; nucleotides outside the gene matches: 10. The CDR3 protein is CASTPLTSGRVNEQFF. The CDR3 nucleotides read TGTGCCAGCACCCCCCTAACTAGCGGGAGGGTAAATGAGCAGTTCTTC.

The rearrangement uses TRBV2 and TRBJ2-2; possibly TRBD1 for D (5 bases). The CDR3 length is 15 residues. Trimming cost V 10 bases and J 0 bases, with 15 bases left between them. Per the germline V gene, CDR1 is SNHLY and CDR2 is FYNNEI. CDR3 nucleotides: TGTGCCACCACACAGGTAGCTTCGAACACCGGGGAGCTGTTTTTT. Protein: CATTQVASNTGELFF.

This chain links TRBV5-1 with TRBJ1-2, with TRBD1 matching over 11 bases. Germline-derived CDR1 and CDR2 are SGHRS and YFSETQ. The trim removed 1 base at V and 1 base at J, leaving 6 bases unmatched. The CDR3 runs to 17 residues. CDR3 bases: TGCGCCAGCAGCTTGCTGAGGACAGGGGGCCGTAACTATGGCTACACCTTC. Protein sequence: CASSLLRTGGRNYGYTF.

The rearrangement uses TRBV3-1 (or the pseudogene TRBV3-2) and TRBJ2-7, with 12 bases that match TRBD1. The junction had 6 bases not matched to a gene; V was cut back by 4 bases and J by 5 bases. Germline V gives CDR1 LGHDT, CDR2 YNNKEL (reference sequence). The CDR3 sequence is 15 residues long. The CDR3 loop reads CASSRPGQGANEQYF. DNA of the CDR3: TGTGCCAGCAGCCGTCCGGGACAGGGGGCGAACGAGCAGTACTTC.

The V and J genes are TRBV7-2 and TRBJ1-1, with D possibly TRBD1 on 5 matching bases. CDR1 SGHTA and CDR2 FQGNSA come from the germline V gene. Trimming pared 2 bases from V and 2 bases from J, leaving 12 bases between. This CDR3 contains 15 residues. The CDR3 DNA reads TGTGCCAGCAGCTTAAGGTACGGGGGAAACACTGAAGCTTTCTTT. It is translated as CASSLRYGGNTEAFF.

Only one count was recorded for this clone. This chain links TRBV6-1 with TRBJ1-5; a possible D gene is TRBD1 (6 bases). Germline values: CDR1 MNHNS, CDR2 SASEGT. The length of the CDR3 is 19 residues. The V gene lost 4 bases and the J gene lost 2 bases, with 24 bases spanning the gap. As DNA, the CDR3 is TGTGCCAGCAGTGCGAGAGGAGATTTTAGGGGGGGTGGCAATCAGCCCCAGCATTTT. Its protein product is CASSARGDFRGGGNQPQHF.

The rearrangement links TRBV6-5 to TRBJ1-1; 7 bases align to TRBD1. The CDR3 is 15 residues long. The V gene's germline CDR1 is MNHEY and CDR2 SVGAGI. The J segment lost 5 bases and the V segment lost 6 bases, leaving 12 bases of the junction unmatched. The CDR3 region is CASREQGDPGTEAFF. In nucleotides, the CDR3 is TGTGCCAGCAGAGAGCAGGGGGACCCGGGGACTGAAGCTTTCTTT.

V and J are TRBV2 and TRBJ2-1, with 8 nucleotides matching TRBD2. The trim removed 5 bases at V and 2 bases at J, leaving 5 bases unmatched. This CDR3 contains 15 residues. Germline values: CDR1 SNHLY, CDR2 FYNNEI. This CDR3 is CASSPAGAAYNEQFF. DNA of the CDR3: TGTGCCAGCAGTCCAGCGGGAGCCGCCTACAATGAGCAGTTCTTC.

The rearrangement joins TRBV3-1 (or the pseudogene TRBV3-2) to TRBJ2-3, with TRBD2 matching over 11 bases. There are 16 residues in the CDR3. Germline trimming cut 6 bases from V and 3 bases from J; bases unmatched to any gene: 8. CDR1 and CDR2 from the germline V gene are LGHDT and YNNKEL (reference sequence). The CDR3 DNA follows: TGTGCCAGCAGACCTAGACTAGCGGGGATAACAGATACGCAGTATTTT. Translating it yields CASRPRLAGITDTQYF.

Concerning this clone itself: The conserved phenylalanine or tryptophan normally closing the CDR3 is absent here, so this likely arose from a read error. Because the CDR3's place on the DNA is in doubt, the DNA is left out and the CDR3 is given as listed by TCRdb. V and J are TRBV6-1 and TRBJ2-7; the tabulated D call, TRBD1, remains unverified against the DNA. CDR1 and CDR2 from the germline V gene are MNHNS and SASEGT. The CDR3 has 13 residues if both end residues are counted. The chain's CDR3 is CASSERTEGSMIG.

In its sample, this clone was seen a few times. The chain uses TRBV30 and TRBJ1-2, with D uncertain. Germline CDR1 and CDR2: GTSNPN and SVGIG (reference sequence). The V end lost 5 bases, the J end lost 4 bases, and 8 bases lay between the germline ends. This CDR3 contains 11 residues. CDR3 nucleotide sequence: TGTGCCTGGTCTCGGTCCTATGGCTACACCTTC. Translated, it gives CAWSRSYGYTF.